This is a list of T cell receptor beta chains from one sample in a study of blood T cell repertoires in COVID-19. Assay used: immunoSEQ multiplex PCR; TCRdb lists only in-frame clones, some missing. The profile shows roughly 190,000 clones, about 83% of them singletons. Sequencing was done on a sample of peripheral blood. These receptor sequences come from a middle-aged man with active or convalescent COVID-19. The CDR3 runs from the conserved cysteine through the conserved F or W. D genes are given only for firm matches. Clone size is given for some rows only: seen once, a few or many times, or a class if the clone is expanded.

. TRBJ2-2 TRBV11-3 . CASSIGANTGELFF TGTGCCAGCAGCATCGGGGCGAACACCGGGGAGCTGTTTTTT
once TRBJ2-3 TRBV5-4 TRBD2 CASSTRTSSDTQYF TGTGCCAGCAGCACCCGGACTAGCTCAGATACGCAGTATTTT
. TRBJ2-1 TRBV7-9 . CASSLEGSSYNEQFF TGTGCCAGCAGCTTGGAAGGGAGCTCCTACAATGAGCAGTTCTTC
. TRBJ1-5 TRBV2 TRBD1 CASSEVETGYQPQHF TGTGCCAGCAGTGAAGTGGAGACAGGGTATCAGCCCCAGCATTTT
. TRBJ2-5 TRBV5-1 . CASSPAAHQETQYF TGCGCCAGCAGCCCGGCGGCTCACCAAGAGACCCAGTACTTC
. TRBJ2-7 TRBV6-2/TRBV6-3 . CASSFMAGATYEQYF TGTGCCAGCAGTTTCATGGCGGGGGCAACCTACGAGCAGTACTTC
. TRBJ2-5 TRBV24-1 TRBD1 CATSDARGLAQETQYF TGTGCCACCAGTGATGCGAGGGGGCTAGCCCAAGAGACCCAGTACTTC
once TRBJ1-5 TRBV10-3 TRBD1 CAISETGGASFFRGFQPQHF TGTGCCATCAGTGAAACAGGGGGCGCCTCATTTTTTAGGGGATTTCAGCCCCAGCATTTT
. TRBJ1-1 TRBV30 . CAWNKGQGLGEAFF TGTGCCTGGAATAAGGGTCAGGGGCTCGGTGAAGCTTTCTTT
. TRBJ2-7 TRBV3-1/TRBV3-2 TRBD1 CASSQDPRRGGDHEQYF TGTGCCAGCAGCCAAGATCCGCGTAGAGGGGGCGACCACGAGCAGTACTTC
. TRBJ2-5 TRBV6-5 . CASRGGQTQETQYF TGTGCCAGCAGAGGTGGACAGACCCAAGAGACCCAGTACTTC
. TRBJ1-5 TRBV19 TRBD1 CASSTGNDQPQHF TGTGCCAGTTCGACAGGGAACGATCAGCCCCAGCATTTT